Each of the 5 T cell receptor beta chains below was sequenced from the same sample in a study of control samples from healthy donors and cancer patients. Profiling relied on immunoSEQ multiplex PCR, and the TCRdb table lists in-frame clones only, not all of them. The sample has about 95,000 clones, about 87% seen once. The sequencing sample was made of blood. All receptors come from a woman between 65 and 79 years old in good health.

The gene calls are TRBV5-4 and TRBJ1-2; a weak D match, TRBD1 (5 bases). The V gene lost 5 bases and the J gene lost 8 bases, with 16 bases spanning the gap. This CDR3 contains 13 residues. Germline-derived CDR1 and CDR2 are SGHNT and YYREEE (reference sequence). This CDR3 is CASRARGGEGYTF. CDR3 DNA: TGTGCCAGCAGGGCCCGTGGGGGTGAAGGCTACACCTTC. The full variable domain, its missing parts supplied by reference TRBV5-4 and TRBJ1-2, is ETGVTQSPTHLIKTRGQQVTLRCSSQSGHNTVSWYQQALGQGPQFIFQYYREEENGRGNFPPRFSGLQFPNYSSELNVNALELDDSALYLCASRARGGEGYTFGSGTRLTVV.

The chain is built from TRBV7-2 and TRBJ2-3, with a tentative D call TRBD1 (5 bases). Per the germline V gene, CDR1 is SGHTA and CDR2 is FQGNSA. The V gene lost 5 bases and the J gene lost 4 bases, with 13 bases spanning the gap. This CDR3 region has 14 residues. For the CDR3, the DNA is TGTGCCAGCAGCCCAAAGTGGGGCGCAGATACGCAGTATTTT. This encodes CASSPKWGADTQYF.

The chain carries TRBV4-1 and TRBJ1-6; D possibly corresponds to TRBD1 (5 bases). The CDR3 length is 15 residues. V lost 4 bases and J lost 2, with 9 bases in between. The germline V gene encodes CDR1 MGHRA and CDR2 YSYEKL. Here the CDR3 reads CASSLGGAYNSPLHF. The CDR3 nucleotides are TGCGCCAGCAGCCTGGGGGGGGCCTATAATTCACCCCTCCACTTT.

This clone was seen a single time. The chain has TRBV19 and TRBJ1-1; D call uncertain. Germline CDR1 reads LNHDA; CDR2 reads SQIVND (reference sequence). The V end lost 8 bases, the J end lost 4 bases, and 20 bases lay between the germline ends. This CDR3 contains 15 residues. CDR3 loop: CASRNTPGDRTEAFF. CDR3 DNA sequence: TGTGCCAGTCGAAACACTCCGGGAGATCGCACTGAAGCTTTCTTT.

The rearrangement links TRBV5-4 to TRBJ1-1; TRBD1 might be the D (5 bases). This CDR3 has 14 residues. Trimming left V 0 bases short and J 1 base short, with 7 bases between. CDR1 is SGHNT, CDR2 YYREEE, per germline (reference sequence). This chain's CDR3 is CASSLGGRNTEAFF. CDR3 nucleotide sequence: TGTGCCAGCAGCTTGGGGGGACGGAACACTGAAGCTTTCTTT.